Listed below are T cell receptor beta chains from one sample, sequenced in a study of graft-versus-host responses after intestinal transplantation. This table comes from immunoSEQ multiplex PCR, and its TCRdb copy is limited to in-frame clones, with some not included. The sample yields 90,000 to 150,000 clones, 90% to 95% seen once. These receptors' targets are unknown. The input for sequencing was unstimulated CD4+ T cells sorted from spleen or lymph node cells, taken before intestinal transplant. The receptors derive from a human donor who received an intestinal transplant. The CDR3 runs from the conserved cysteine through the conserved F or W. The D gene is left open where the match is weak. Expanded clones are given a class, and other clones once, few, many or no size at all.

j_gene	abundance	d_gene	v_gene	CDR3nt	CDR3aa
TRBJ1-1	once	NA	TRBV14	TGTGCCAGCAGCCAGGCCGGATCGACTGAAGCTTTCTTT	CASSQAGSTEAFF
TRBJ2-5	few	NA	TRBV12-1	TGTGCCAGCAGCTTCGAGGGGCGCCAAGAGACCCAGTACTTC	CASSFEGRQETQYF
TRBJ2-7	NA	NA	TRBV7-9	TGTGCCAGCAGCTTCTCGGCACTGAACTCCTACGAGCAGTACTTC	CASSFSALNSYEQYF
TRBJ2-5	NA	TRBD1	TRBV28	TGTGCCAGTTCAGGGGGCGATCGGGAGACCCAGTACTTC	CASSGGDRETQYF
TRBJ2-5	NA	TRBD2	TRBV30	TGTGCCTGGACCAGAGGACTAGCGGGAGGGCGAGAGACCCAGTACTTC	CAWTRGLAGGRETQYF
TRBJ2-1	NA	NA	TRBV19	TGTGCCAGTAGTATCCCCCCCCTTCCTGAGCAGTTCTTC	CASSIPPLPEQFF
TRBJ2-1	NA	TRBD1	TRBV5-6	TGTGCCAGCAGTCGGACAGGGGAGCAGTTCTTC	CASSRTGEQFF
TRBJ1-2	NA	NA	TRBV7-8	TGTGCCAGCAGCCCTACCACATCCTCGGGCTATGGCTACACCTTC	CASSPTTSSGYGYTF
TRBJ2-2	NA	NA	TRBV27	TGTGCCAGCAGTTCCAGCGCATTCACCGGGGAGCTGTTTTTT	CASSSSAFTGELFF
TRBJ2-2	NA	NA	TRBV30	TGTGCCTGGTCGGAGGGGACTTTCAACACCGGGGAGCTGTTTTTT	CAWSEGTFNTGELFF